This T cell receptor beta chain was recovered during a study of CD8+CD57+ T cells in acquired aplastic anemia. Study details: On average, sorted CD4+ and CD8+ cells gave 2.5 to 4 ug of DNA.

The CDR3 extends over 15 amino acids. Germline CDR1 is SGHTA and CDR2 is FQGNSA. V shed 5 bases and J 1 base; nucleotides not matched to a gene: 5. CDR3 and TCR beta VDJ profiling relied on a genomic DNA template. MiXCR, run by TCRdb on the reads, gives a single entry per CDR3 protein. In the table there are 250,000 to 300,000 distinct CDR3 sequences, roughly 50% of which are singletons. V is TRBV7-2 and J is TRBJ1-1; 9 nucleotides match TRBD1. The sample taken for sequencing was sorted CD4+, CD8+, or CD8+CD57+ T cells (not recorded which) from PBMCs. This TCR derives from a human donor with severe aplastic anemia or a healthy control (not recorded which). The CDR3 is CASSAPGQGNTEAFF. Here the CDR3 DNA reads TGTGCCAGCAGCGCACCGGGACAGGGGAACACTGAAGCTTTCTTT. Supplemented by reference TRBV7-2 and TRBJ1-1, the full variable domain reads GAGVSQSPSNKVTEKGKDVELRCDPISGHTALYWYRQSLGQGLEFLIYFQGNSAPDKSGLPSDRFSAERTGGSVSTLTIQRTQQEDSAVYLCASSAPGQGNTEAFFGQGTRLTVV.